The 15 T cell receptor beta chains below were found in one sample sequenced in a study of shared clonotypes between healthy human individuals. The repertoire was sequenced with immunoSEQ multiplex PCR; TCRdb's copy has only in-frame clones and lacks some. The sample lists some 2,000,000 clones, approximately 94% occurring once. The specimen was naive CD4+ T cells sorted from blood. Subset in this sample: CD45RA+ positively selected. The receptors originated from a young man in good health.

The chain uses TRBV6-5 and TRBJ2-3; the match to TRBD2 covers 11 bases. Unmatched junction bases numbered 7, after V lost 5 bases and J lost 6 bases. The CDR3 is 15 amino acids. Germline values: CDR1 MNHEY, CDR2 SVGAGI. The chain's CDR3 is CASSRLAGRSDTQYF. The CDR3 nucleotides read TGTGCCAGCAGTCGACTAGCGGGAAGATCGGATACGCAGTATTTT.

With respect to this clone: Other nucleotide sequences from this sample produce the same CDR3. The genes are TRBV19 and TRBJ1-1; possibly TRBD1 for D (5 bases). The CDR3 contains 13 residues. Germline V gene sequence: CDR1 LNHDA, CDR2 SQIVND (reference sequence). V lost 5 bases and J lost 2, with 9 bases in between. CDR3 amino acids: CASSLRENTEAFF. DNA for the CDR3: TGTGCCAGTAGTCTCAGGGAAAACACTGAAGCTTTCTTT.

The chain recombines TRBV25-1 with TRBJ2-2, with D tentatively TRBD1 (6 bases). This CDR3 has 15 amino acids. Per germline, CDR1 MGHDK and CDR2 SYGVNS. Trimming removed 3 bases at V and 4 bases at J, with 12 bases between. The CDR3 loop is CASSDSRTATGELFF. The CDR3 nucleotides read TGTGCCAGCAGTGACTCACGGACAGCCACCGGGGAGCTGTTTTTT.

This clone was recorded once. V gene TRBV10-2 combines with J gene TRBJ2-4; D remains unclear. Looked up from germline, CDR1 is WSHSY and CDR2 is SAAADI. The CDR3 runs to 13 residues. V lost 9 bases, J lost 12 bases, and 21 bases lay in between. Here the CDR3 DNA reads TGCGCCAGTATGCCGGGTCCTCATAGTACTCAGTACTTC. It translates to CASMPGPHSTQYF.

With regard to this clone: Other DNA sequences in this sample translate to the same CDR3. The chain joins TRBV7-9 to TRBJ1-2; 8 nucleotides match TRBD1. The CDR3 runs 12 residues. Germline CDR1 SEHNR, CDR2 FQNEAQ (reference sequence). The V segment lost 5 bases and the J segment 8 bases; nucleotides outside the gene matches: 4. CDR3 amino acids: CASSPGQGGYTF. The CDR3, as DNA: TGTGCCAGCAGCCCAGGACAGGGAGGCTACACCTTC.

The CDR3 sequence: CASSQTGSSGANVLTF. DNA of the CDR3: TGTGCCAGCAGCCAGACAGGGAGCTCTGGGGCCAACGTCCTGACTTTC. The rearrangement joins TRBV2 to TRBJ2-6; 7 bases align to TRBD1. This CDR3 is 16 amino acids long. Germline CDR1 SNHLY, CDR2 FYNNEI. Losses at the gene ends were 6 bases for V and 0 bases for J; bases not matched to a gene: 5.

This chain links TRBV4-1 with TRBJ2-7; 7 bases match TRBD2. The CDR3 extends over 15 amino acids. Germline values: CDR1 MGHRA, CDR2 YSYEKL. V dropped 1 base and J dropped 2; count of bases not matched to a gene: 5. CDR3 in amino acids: CASSQAAGVTYEQYF. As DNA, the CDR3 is TGCGCCAGCAGCCAAGCCGCGGGGGTAACCTACGAGCAGTACTTC.

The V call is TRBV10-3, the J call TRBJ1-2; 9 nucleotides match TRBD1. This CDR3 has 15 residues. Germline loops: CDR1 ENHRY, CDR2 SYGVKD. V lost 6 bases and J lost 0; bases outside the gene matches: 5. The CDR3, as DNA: TGTGCCATCAGCCCCGGGACAGGGTCTAACTATGGCTACACCTTC. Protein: CAISPGTGSNYGYTF.

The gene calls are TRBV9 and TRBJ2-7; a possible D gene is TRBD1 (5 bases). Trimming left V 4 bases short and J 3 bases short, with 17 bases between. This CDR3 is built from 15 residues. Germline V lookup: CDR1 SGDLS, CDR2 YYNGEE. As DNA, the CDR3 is TGTGCCAGCAGCCCCCTTGACAGTACTATCTACGAGCAGTACTTC. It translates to CASSPLDSTIYEQYF.

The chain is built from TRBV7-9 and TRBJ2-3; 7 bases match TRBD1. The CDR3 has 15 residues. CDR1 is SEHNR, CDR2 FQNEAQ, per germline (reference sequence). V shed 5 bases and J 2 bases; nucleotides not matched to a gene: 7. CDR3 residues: CASSRGDSPTDTQYF. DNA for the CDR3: TGTGCCAGCAGCCGAGGGGACAGCCCCACAGATACGCAGTATTTT. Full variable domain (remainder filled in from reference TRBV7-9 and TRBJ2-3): DTGVSQNPRHKITKRGQNVTFRCDPISEHNRLYWYRQTLGQGPEFLTYFQNEAQLEKSRLLSDRFSAERPKGSFSTLEIQRTEQGDSAMYLCASSRGDSPTDTQYFGPGTRLTVL.

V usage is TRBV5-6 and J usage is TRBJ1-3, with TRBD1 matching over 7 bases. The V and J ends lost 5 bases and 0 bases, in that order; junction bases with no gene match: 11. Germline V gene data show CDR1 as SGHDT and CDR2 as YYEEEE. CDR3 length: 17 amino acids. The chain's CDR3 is CASSLRTGRNSGNTIYF. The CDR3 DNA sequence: TGTGCCAGCAGTTTAAGGACAGGCCGAAACTCTGGAAACACCATATATTTT.

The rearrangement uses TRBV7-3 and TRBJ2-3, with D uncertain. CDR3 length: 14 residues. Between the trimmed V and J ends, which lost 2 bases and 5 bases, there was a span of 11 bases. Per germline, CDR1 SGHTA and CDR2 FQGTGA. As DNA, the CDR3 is TGTGCCAGCAGCTTAGGGCCCAACCGAGATACGCAGTATTTT. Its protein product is CASSLGPNRDTQYF.

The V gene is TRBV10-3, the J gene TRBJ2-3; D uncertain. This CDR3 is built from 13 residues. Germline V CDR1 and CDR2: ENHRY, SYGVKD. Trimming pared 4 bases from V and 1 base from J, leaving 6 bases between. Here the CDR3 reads CAISGFRTDTQYF. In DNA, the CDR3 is TGTGCCATCAGTGGATTCCGCACAGATACGCAGTATTTT.

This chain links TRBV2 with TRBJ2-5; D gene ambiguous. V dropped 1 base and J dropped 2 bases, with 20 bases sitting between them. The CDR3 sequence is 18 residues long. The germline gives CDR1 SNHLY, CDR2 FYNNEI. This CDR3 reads CASSEGNILSTIQETQYF. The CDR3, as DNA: TGTGCCAGCAGTGAAGGGAATATTCTTAGTACGATACAAGAGACCCAGTACTTC.

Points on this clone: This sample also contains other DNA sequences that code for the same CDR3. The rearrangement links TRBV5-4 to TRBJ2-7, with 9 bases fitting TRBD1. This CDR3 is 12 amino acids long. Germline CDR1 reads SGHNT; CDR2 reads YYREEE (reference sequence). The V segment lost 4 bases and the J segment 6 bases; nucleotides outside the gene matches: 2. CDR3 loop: CASSPDRGEQYF. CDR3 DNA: TGTGCCAGCAGCCCGGACAGGGGCGAGCAGTACTTC.